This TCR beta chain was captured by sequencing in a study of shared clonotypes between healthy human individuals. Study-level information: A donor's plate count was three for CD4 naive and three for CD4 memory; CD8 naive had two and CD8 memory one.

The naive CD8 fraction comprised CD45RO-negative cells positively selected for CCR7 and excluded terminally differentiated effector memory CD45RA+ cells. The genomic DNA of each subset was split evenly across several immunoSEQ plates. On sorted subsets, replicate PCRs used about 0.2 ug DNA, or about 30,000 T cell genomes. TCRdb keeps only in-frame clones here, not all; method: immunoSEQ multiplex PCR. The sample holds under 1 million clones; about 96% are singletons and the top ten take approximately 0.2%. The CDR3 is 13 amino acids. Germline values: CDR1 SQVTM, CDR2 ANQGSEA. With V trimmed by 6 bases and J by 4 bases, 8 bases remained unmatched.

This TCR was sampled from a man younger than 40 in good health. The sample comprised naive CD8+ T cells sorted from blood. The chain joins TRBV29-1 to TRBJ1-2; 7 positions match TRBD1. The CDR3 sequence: CSVRQGGGYGYTF. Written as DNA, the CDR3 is TGCAGCGTGAGACAGGGAGGAGGCTATGGCTACACCTTC.